Detailed here is one T cell receptor (beta chain). It lacks a known antigen. No qualities accompany the bases; no much larger clone lies one base away. The sample originates from a study of control samples from healthy donors and cancer patients (dated by TCRdb to the early 2020s). V is cut back by 11 bases and J by 7 bases, with 12 bases in the junction unmatched. The germline V gene specifies SGHTA as CDR1 and FQGNSA as CDR2. The CDR3 runs 15 amino acids, cysteine and phenylalanine included. The only DNA kept is the CDR3, 45 bases in frame from the first base. Preparation of the library involved the immunoSEQ multiplex PCR assay. TCRdb re-hosts the immuneACCESS table, in-frame sequences only. Its copies lack some clones; in the studies checked, an unresolved V gene accounts for under half of them, and the cause for the rest is not known. This sample lists about 28,000 clones; about nine tenths were detected once. More than 10% of the sample comes from the top ten.

The sample comprised PBMCs. The source is a man in his forties or fifties with lung cancer. The chain is assembled from TRBV7-2 and TRBJ2-2, with TRBD1 identical over 11 junction bases. CDR3 region: CAALSGTGGHGELFF. Here is the DNA: TGTGCCGCTCTCTCCGGGACAGGGGGACACGGGGAGCTGTTTTTT.